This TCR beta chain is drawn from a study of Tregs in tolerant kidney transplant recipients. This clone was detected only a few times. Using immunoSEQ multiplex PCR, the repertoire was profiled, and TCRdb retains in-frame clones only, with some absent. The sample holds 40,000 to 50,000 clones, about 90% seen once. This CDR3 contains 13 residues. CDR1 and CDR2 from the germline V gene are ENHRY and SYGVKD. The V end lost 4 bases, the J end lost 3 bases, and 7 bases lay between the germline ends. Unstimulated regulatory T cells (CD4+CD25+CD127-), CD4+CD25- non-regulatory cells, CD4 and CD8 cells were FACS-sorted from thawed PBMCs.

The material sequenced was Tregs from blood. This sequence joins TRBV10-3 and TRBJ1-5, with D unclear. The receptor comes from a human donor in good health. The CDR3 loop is CAISGQVNQPQHF. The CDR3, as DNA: TGTGCCATCAGTGGCCAGGTCAATCAGCCCCAGCATTTT.